The TCR beta chain under discussion was sequenced for a study of cytomegalovirus exposure and HLA in healthy donors. Overall study results and limits: TCR beta V- and J-gene trimming, according to a later analysis, was linked to a missense DCLRE1C variant. Further analysis, carried out later, found HLA-associated TCR beta chains more clonally expanded than equally common other chains. In a later analysis, donors in an Asian-associated ancestry cluster reportedly had fewer N-insertions in productive TCRs than the cohort mean.

The PCR had 60 Vbeta and 13 Jbeta primers. Using immunoSEQ multiplex PCR, the repertoire was profiled, and TCRdb retains in-frame clones only, with some absent. The sample records 120,000 or so clones, roughly 80% being singletons. Germline CDR1 reads MGHRA; CDR2 reads YSYEKL. The trim removed 0 bases at V and 2 bases at J, leaving 16 bases unmatched. The CDR3 spans 20 residues. Worth noting for this clone: What it binds is unknown.

The source is a woman aged 25 to 39 in good health and CMV-seronegative. Material: PBMCs. V usage is TRBV4-1 and J usage is TRBJ2-3, with 8 bases identical to TRBD1. The CDR3 DNA is TGCGCCAGCAGCCAAGATATTGCCCAACTATTGGGACAGGTCACAGATACGCAGTATTTT. Its translation is CASSQDIAQLLGQVTDTQYF.